This TCR beta chain was retrieved from a study of blood T cell repertoires in COVID-19. Study-wide background: Sites in the United States, Italy and Spain provided acute and convalescent COVID-19 samples. Sources were T cells, B-cell-depleted T cells, or PBMCs; the material itself was cDNA or gDNA.

The ends lost 2 bases at V and 7 bases at J; junction bases unmatched: 6. From germline, CDR1 is SGHTA and CDR2 FQGTGA. CDR3 length: 15 amino acids. Repertoires were generated with immunoSEQ multiplex PCR, while TCRdb's copy carries only in-frame clones and drops some. Altogether roughly 230,000 clones are present, over 70% being singletons, with the ten largest covering roughly 7.9%. The sequence came from a woman aged 80 or older with acute or convalescent COVID-19. The specimen sequenced was peripheral blood. The V gene is TRBV7-3, the J gene TRBJ2-1; 9 bases are a match to TRBD2. Written as DNA, the CDR3 is TGTGCCAGCAGCTTAGGGCTAGCGGGAAGGAATGAGCAGTTCTTC. It translates to CASSLGLAGRNEQFF.